This TCR beta chain is drawn from a study of technical replicates of blood from a few donors. The table came from immunoSEQ multiplex PCR; TCRdb's copy has only in-frame clones and leaves some out. This table has 95,000 to 100,000 clones, over 95% appearing once. CDR1 SGDLS and CDR2 YYNGEE come from the germline V gene. The CDR3 is 19 residues long. J lost 0 bases, V lost 0 bases, and 12 bases had no gene match. The specimen sequenced was T cells isolated from PBMCs. The receptor was isolated from a human donor in good health. The chain combines TRBV9 with TRBJ2-1; TRBD2 matches at 7 bases. The CDR3 DNA follows: TGTGCCAGCAGCGTAGAGTCGCTAGCGGTTGCGAGCTCCTACAATGAGCAGTTCTTC. Its protein product is CASSVESLAVASSYNEQFF. The full variable domain, its missing parts supplied by reference TRBV9 and TRBJ2-1, is DSGVTQTPKHLITATGQRVTLRCSPRSGDLSVYWYQQSLDQGLQFLIQYYNGEERAKGNILERFSAQQFPDLHSELNLSSLELGDSALYFCASSVESLAVASSYNEQFFGPGTRLTVL.